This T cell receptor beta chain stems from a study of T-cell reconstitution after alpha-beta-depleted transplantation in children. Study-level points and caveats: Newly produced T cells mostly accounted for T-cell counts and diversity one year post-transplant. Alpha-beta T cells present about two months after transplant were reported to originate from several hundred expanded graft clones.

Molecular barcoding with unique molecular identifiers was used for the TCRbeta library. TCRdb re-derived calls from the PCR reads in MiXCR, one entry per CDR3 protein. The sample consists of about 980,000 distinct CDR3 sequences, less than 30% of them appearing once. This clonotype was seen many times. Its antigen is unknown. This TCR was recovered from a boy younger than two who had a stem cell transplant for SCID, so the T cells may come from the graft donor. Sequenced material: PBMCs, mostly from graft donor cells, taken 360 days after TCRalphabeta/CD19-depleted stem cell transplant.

In DNA form, the CDR3 reads TGTGCCAGCAGGGGGTCGAACACCGGGGAGCTGTTTTTT. Translating it yields CASRGSNTGELFF. V and J are TRBV12-3 or TRBV12-4 and TRBJ2-2, with D unclear. V was trimmed by 6 bases and J by 0 bases, leaving 5 bases between them. CDR3 length: 13 amino acids.